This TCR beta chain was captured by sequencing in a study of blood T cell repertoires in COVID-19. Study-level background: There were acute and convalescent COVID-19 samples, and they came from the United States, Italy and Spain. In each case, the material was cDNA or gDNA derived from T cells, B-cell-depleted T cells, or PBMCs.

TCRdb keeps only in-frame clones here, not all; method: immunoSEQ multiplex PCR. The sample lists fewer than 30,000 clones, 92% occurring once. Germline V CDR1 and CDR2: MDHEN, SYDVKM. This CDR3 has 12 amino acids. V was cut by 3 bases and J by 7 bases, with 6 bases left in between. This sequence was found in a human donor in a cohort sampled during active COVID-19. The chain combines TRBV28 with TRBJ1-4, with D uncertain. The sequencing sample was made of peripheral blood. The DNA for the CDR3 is TGTGCCAGCAGTTTGGGGAGTGAAAAACTGTTTTTT. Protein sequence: CASSLGSEKLFF.